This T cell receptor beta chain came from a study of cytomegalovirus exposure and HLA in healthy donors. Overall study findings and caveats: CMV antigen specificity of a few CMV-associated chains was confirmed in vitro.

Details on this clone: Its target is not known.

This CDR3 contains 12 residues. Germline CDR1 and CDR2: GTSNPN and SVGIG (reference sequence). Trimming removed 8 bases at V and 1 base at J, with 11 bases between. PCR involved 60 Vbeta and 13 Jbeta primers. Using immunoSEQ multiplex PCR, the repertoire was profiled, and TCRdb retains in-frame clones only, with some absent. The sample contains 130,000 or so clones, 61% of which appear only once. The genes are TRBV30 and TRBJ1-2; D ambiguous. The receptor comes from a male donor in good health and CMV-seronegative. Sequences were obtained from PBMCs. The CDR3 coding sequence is TGTGCCGGAGTCGGGATTAACTATGGCTACACCTTC. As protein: CAGVGINYGYTF.